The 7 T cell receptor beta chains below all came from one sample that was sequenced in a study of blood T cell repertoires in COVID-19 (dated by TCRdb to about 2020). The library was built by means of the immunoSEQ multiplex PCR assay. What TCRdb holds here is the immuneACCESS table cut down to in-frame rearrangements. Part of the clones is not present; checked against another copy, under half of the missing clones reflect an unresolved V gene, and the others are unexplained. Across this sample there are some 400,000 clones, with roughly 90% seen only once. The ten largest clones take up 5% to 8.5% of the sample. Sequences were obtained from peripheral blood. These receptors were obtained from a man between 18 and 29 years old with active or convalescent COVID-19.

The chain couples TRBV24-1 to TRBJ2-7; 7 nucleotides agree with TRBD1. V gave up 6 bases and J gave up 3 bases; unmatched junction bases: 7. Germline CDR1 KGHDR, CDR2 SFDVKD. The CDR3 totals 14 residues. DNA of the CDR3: TGTGCCACCAGTCCCACAGGGGAAGGCTACGAGCAGTACTTC. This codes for CATSPTGEGYEQYF.

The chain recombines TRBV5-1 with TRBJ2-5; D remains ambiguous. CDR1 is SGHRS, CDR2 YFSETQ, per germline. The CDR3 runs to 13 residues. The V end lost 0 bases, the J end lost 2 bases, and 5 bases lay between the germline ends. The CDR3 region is CASSLGPQETQYF. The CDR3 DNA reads TGCGCCAGCAGCTTGGGTCCACAAGAGACCCAGTACTTC.

The CDR3 loop reads CASSQVLRREEAFF. CDR3 nucleotides: TGCGCCAGCAGCCAAGTCCTCAGGCGCGAAGAAGCTTTCTTT. The V and J genes are TRBV4-1 and TRBJ1-1; D not certain. Trimming shortened V by 1 base and J by 8 bases, and 14 bases separated the two germline ends. CDR3 length: 14 residues. Germline V gene data show CDR1 as MGHRA and CDR2 as YSYEKL.

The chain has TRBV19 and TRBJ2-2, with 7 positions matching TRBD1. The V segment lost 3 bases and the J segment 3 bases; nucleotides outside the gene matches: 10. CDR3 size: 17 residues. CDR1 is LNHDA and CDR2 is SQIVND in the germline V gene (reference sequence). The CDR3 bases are TGTGCCAGTAGTATGACCTTAAGGGGGCCGTACACCGGGGAGCTGTTTTTT. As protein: CASSMTLRGPYTGELFF.

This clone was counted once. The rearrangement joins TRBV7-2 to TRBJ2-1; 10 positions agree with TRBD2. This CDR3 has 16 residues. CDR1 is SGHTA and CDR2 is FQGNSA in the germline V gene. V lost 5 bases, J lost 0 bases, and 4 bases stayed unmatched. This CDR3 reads CASSPASGSSYNEQFF. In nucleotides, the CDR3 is TGTGCCAGCAGCCCCGCTAGCGGGAGCTCCTACAATGAGCAGTTCTTC.

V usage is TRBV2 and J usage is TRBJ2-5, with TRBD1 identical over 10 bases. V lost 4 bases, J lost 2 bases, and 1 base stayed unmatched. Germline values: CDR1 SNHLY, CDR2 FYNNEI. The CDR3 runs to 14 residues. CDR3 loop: CASSADRGQETQYF. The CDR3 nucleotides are TGTGCCAGCAGTGCGGACAGGGGGCAAGAGACCCAGTACTTC.

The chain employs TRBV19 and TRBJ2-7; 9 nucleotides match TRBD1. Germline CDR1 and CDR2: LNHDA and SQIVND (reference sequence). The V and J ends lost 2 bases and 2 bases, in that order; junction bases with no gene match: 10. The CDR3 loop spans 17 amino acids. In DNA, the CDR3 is TGTGCCAGTAGTATACCCTTTGGGACAGGGAGTACCTACGAGCAGTACTTC. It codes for CASSIPFGTGSTYEQYF.